This T cell receptor (beta chain) was profiled in a study of CD8+ T cells in alopecia areata. Extraction of RNA preceded its reverse transcription into cDNA, which served as the sequencing template. Sequencing used immunoSEQ multiplex PCR; TCRdb keeps in-frame clones, though not all of them. The profile shows 150,000 or so clones, roughly 60% of them singletons. On this clone: Its antigen remains unidentified.

Whole-study findings and limits: Elevated clonality characterized lesional scalp relative to normal scalp, particularly in alopecia totalis/universalis. Patients displayed less clarity in TCR sharing than mice, a finding possibly related to HLA. Resident alphabeta T-cell populations of normal skin are likewise subject to sequencing in scalp samples.

Trimming removed 6 bases at V and 2 bases at J, with 17 bases between. CDR1 and CDR2 (germline): SQVTM, ANQGSEA. The CDR3 is 14 amino acids. Material for sequencing was CD4+ T cells sorted from blood. This clonotype was sampled from a human donor in good health. V and J are TRBV29-1 and TRBJ2-7, with TRBD1 as a possible D gene (5 bases). CDR3 in amino acids: CSVAGHDRTYEQYF. The DNA for the CDR3 is TGCAGCGTCGCCGGACACGATCGAACCTACGAGCAGTACTTC.